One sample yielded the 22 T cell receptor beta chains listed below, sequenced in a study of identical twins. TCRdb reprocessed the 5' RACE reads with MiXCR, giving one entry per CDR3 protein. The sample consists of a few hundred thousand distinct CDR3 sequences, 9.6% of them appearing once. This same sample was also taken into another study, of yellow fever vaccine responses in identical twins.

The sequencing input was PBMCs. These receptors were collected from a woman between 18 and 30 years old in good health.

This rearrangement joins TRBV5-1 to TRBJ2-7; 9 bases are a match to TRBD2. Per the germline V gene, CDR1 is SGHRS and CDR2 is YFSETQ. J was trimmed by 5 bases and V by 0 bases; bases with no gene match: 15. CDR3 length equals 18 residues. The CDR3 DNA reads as TGCGCCAGCAGCTTGGCTGGTCTGGCCCTAGCGGGGATCAACGAGCAGTACTTC. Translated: CASSLAGLALAGINEQYF.

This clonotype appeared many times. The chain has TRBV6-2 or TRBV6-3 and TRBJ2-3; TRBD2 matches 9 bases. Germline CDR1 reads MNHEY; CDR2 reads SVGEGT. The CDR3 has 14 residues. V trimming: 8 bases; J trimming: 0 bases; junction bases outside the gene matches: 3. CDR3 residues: CASGLAGSTDTQYF. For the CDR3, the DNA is TGTGCCAGCGGCCTAGCGGGAAGCACAGATACGCAGTATTTT.

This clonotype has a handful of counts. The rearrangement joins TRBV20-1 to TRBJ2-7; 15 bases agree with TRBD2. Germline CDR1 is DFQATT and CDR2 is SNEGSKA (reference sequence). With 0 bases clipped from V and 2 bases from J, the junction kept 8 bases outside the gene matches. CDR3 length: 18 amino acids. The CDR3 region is CSARESGTSGGYPYEQYF. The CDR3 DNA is TGCAGTGCTAGAGAATCCGGGACTAGCGGGGGGTACCCCTACGAGCAGTACTTC.

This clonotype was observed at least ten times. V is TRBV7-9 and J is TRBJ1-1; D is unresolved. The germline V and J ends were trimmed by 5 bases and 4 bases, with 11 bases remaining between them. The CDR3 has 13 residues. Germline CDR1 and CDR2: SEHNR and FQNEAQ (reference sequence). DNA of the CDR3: TGTGCCAGCAGCCCAGGACTTGTCACTGAAGCTTTCTTT. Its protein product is CASSPGLVTEAFF.

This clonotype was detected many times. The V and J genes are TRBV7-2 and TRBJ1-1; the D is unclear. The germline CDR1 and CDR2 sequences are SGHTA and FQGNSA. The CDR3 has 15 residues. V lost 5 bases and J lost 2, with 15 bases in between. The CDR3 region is CASSPDVHRNTEAFF. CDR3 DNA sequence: TGTGCCAGCAGCCCAGACGTACATAGAAACACTGAAGCTTTCTTT.

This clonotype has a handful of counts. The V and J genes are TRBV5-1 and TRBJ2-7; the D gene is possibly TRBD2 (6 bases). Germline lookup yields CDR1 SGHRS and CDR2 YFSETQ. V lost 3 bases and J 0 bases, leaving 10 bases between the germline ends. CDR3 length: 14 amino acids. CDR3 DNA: TGCGCCAGCAGCTCGCGGGGTTTCTCCTACGAGCAGTACTTC. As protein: CASSSRGFSYEQYF.

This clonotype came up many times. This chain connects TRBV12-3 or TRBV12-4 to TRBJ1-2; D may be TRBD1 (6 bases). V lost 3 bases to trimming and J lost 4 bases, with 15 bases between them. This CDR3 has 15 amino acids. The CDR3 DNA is TGTGCCAGCAGTTTGGGACAAGGGGAACTCTATGGCTACACCTTC. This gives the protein CASSLGQGELYGYTF.

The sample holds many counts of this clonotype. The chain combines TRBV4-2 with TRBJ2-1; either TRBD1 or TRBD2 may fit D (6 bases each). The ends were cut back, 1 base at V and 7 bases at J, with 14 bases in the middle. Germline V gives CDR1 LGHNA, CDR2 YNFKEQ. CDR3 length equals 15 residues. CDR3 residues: CASSQVRLGGNEQFF. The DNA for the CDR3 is TGTGCCAGCAGCCAAGTGCGACTAGGGGGGAATGAGCAGTTCTTC.

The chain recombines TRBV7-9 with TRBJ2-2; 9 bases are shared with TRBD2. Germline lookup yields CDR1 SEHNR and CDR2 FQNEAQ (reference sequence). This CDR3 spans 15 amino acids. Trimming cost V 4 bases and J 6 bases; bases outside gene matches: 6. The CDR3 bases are TGTGCCAGCAGCTCTTTAGCGGGAGCTGCCGGGGAGCTGTTTTTT. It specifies CASSSLAGAAGELFF.

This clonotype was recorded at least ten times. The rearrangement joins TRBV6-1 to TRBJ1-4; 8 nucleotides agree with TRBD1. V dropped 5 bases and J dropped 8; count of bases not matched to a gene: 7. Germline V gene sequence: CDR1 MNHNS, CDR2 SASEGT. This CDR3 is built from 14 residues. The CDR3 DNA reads TGTGCCAGCAGTCTAGGACAGGGACGGGAAAAACTGTTTTTT. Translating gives CASSLGQGREKLFF.

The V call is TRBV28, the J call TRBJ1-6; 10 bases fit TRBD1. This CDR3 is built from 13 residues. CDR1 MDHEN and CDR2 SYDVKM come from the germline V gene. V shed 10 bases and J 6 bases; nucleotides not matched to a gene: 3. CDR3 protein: CATGDRGNSPLHF. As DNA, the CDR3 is TGTGCCACCGGGGACAGGGGTAATTCACCCCTCCACTTT.

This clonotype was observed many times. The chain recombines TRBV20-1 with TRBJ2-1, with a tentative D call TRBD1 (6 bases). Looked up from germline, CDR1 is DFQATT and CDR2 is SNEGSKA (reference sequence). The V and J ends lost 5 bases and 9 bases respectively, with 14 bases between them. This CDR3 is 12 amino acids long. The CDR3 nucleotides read TGCAGTGCTTTACTACAGGGTAGTGAGCAGTTCTTC. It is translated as CSALLQGSEQFF.

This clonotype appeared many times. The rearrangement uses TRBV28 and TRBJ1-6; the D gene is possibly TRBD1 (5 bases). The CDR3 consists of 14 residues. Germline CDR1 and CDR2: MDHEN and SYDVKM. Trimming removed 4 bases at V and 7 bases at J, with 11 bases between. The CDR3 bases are TGTGCCAGCAGTTCGACAGCAAAAAATTCACCCCTCCACTTT. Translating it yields CASSSTAKNSPLHF. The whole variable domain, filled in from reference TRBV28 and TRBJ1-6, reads DVKVTQSSRYLVKRTGEKVFLECVQDMDHENMFWYRQDPGLGLRLIYFSYDVKMKEKGDIPEGYSVSREKKERFSLILESASTNQTSMYLCASSSTAKNSPLHFGNGTRLTVT.

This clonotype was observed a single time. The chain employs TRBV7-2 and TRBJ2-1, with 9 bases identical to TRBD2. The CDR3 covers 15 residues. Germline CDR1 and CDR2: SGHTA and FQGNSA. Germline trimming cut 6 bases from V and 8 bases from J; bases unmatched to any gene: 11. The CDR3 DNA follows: TGTGCCAGCAGTTCCGGGACTAGCTCTTTGGATGAGCAGTTCTTC. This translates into CASSSGTSSLDEQFF.

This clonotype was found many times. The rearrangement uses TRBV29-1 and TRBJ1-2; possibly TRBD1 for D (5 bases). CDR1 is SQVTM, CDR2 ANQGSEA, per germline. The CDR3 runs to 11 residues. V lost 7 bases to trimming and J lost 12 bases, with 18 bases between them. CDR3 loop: CSGTESGAHTF. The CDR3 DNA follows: TGCAGCGGAACTGAGAGCGGGGCTCACACCTTC.

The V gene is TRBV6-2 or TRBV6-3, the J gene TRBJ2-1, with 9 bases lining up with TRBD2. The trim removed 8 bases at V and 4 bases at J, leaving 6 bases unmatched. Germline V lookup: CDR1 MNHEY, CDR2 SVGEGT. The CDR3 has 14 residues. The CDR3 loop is CASGRLAEYNEQFF. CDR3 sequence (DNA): TGTGCCAGCGGAAGACTAGCGGAATACAATGAGCAGTTCTTC.

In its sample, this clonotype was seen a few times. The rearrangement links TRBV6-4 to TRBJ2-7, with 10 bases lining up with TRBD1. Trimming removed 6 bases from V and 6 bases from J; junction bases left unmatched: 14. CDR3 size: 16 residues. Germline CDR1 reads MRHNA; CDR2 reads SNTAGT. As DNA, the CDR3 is TGTGCCAGCAGCCCACGGGCGGGACAGGGGATGGGCGAGCAGTACTTC. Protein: CASSPRAGQGMGEQYF.

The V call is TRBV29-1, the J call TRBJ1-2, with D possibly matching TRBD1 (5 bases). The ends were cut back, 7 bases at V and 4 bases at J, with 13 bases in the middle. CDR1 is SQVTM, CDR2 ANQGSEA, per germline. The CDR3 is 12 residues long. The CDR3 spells CSEKDSGYGYTF. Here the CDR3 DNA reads TGCAGCGAAAAAGACAGTGGCTATGGCTACACCTTC.

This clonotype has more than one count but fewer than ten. In DNA form, the CDR3 reads TGTGCCAGCATTCTTCCGGGAGGGATGTATCGAGAGACCCAGTACTTC. Translated, it gives CASILPGGMYRETQYF. The chain links TRBV2 to TRBJ2-5; 8 bases map to TRBD2. J gave up 4 bases and V 7 bases, and 14 bases lay outside the gene matches. Germline loops: CDR1 SNHLY, CDR2 FYNNEI. This CDR3 is built from 16 residues.

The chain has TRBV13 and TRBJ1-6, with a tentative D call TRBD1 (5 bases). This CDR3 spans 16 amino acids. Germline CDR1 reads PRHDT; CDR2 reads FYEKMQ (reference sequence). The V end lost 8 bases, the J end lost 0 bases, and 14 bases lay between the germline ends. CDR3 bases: TGTGCCAGCGCTTGGGGCGGAAGCTCCTATAATTCACCCCTCCACTTT. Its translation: CASAWGGSSYNSPLHF. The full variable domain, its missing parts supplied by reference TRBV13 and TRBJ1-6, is AAGVIQSPRHLIKEKRETATLKCYPIPRHDTVYWYQQGPGQDPQFLISFYEKMQSDKGSIPDRFSAQQFSDYHSELNMSSLELGDSALYFCASAWGGSSYNSPLHFGNGTRLTVT.

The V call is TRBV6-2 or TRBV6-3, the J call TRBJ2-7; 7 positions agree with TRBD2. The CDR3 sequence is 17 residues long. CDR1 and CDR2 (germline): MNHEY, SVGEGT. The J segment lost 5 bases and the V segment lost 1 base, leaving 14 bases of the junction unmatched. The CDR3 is CASSYLVFGGSFHEQYF. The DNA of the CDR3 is TGTGCCAGCAGTTACTTGGTTTTCGGGGGGTCGTTTCACGAGCAGTACTTC.

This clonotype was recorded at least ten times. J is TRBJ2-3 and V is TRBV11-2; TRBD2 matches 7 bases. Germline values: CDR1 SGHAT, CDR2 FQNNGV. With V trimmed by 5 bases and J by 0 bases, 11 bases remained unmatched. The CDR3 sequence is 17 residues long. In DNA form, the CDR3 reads TGTGCCAGCAGCCCCCCCCCGGCGGGAGTGAGCACAGATACGCAGTATTTT. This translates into CASSPPPAGVSTDTQYF.